Here is one T cell receptor beta chain with its context. The germline V gene has CDR1 SGHRS and CDR2 YFSETQ. Trimming stripped 2 bases from V and 2 bases from J, with 7 bases between. The CDR3 is 13 residues long. The sample is drawn from a study of blood T cell repertoires in COVID-19. Sequenced by immunoSEQ multiplex PCR; TCRdb stores in-frame clones only, minus some. Of 80,000 or so clones in the sample, 82% are singletons; the top ten hold approximately 39%. The sequenced sample was peripheral blood. The J gene is TRBJ1-2, the V gene TRBV5-1; D uncertain. The source of this sequence is a woman between 70 and 85 years old with acute or convalescent COVID-19. CDR3: CASSFPGNYGYTF. The CDR3 DNA sequence: TGCGCCAGCAGCTTTCCCGGGAACTATGGCTACACCTTC. The full variable domain, with the rest looked up from reference TRBV5-1 and TRBJ1-2, is KAGVTQTPRYLIKTRGQQVTLSCSPISGHRSVSWYQQTPGQGLQFLFEYFSETQRNKGNFPGRFSGRQFSNSRSEMNVSTLELGDSALYLCASSFPGNYGYTFGSGTRLTVV.